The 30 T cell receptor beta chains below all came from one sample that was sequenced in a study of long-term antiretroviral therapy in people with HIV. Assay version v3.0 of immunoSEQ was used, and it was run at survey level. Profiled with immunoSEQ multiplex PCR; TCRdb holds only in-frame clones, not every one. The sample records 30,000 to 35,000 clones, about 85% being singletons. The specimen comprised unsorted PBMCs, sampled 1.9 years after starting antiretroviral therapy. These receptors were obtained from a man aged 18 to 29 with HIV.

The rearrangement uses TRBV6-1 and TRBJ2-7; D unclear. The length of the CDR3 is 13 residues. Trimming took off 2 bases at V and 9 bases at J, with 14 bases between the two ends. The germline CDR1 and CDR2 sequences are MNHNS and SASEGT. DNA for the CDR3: TGTGCCAGCAGTGAATCGGGTGGGATGGGGCAGTACTTC. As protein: CASSESGGMGQYF.

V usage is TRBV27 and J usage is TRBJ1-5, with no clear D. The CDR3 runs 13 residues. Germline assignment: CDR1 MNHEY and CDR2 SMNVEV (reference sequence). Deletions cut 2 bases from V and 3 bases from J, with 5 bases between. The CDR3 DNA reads TGTGCCAGCAGTTTAGAGTCCAATCAGCCCCAGCATTTT. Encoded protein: CASSLESNQPQHF.

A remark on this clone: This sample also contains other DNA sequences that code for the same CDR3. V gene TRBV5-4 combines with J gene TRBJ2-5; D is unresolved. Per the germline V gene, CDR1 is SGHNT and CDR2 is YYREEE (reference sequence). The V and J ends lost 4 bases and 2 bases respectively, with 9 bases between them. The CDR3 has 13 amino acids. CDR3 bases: TGTGCCAGCAGCCGTCAGCAGCAAGAGACCCAGTACTTC. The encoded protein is CASSRQQQETQYF.

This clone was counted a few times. Here the CDR3 DNA reads TGTGCCTGGAGGTTGTCAGGGGATCAGCCCCAGCATTTT. It specifies CAWRLSGDQPQHF. The V gene is TRBV30, the J gene TRBJ1-5; maybe TRBD1 (6 bases). This CDR3 region has 13 residues. V shed 3 bases and J shed 5 bases, with 11 bases lying between them. The germline CDR1 and CDR2 sequences are GTSNPN and SVGIG (reference sequence).

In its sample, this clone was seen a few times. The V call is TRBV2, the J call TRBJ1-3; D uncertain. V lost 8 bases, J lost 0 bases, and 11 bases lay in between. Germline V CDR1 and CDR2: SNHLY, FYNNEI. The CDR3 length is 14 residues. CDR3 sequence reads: CASVAVASGNTIYF. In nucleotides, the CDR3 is TGTGCCAGCGTCGCAGTCGCCTCTGGAAACACCATATATTTT.

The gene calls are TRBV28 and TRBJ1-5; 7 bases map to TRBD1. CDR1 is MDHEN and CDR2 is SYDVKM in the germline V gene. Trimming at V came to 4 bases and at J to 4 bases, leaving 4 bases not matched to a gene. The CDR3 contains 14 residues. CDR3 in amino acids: CASSSPGGNQPQHF. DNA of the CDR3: TGTGCCAGCAGTTCGCCAGGGGGAAATCAGCCCCAGCATTTT.

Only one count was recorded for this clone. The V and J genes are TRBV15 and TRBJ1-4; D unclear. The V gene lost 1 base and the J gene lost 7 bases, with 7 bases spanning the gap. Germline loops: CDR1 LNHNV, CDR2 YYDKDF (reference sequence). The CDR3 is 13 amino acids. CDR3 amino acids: CATSRGGGEKLFF. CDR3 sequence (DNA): TGTGCCACCAGCAGAGGGGGTGGTGAAAAACTGTTTTTT.

The CDR3 loop is CASSFRAEPYEQYF. CDR3 nucleotides: TGTGCCAGCAGCTTCAGGGCCGAGCCCTACGAGCAGTACTTC. This sequence joins TRBV11-2 and TRBJ2-7, with D perhaps TRBD1 (5 bases). This CDR3 has 14 residues. V lost 3 bases and J lost 2, with 11 bases in between. Germline values: CDR1 SGHAT, CDR2 FQNNGV.

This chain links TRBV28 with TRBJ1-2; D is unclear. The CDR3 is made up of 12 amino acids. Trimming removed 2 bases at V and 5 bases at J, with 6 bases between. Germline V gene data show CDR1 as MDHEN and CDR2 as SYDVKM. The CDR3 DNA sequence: TGTGCCAGCAGTTTAAAACTGTATGGCTACACCTTC. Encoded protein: CASSLKLYGYTF.

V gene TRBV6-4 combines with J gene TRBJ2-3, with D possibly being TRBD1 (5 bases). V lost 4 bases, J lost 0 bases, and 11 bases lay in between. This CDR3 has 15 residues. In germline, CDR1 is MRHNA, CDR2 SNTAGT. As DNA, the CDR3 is TGTGCCAGCAGTGCTCAGGGTACTAGCACAGATACGCAGTATTTT. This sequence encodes CASSAQGTSTDTQYF.

The CDR3: CASSEGTQYF. In nucleotides, the CDR3 is TGTGCCAGCTCAGAGGGGACCCAGTACTTC. This chain links TRBV2 with TRBJ2-5; D may be TRBD2 (5 bases). Trimming stripped 8 bases from V and 7 bases from J, with 8 bases between. CDR3 length: 10 amino acids. The V gene's germline CDR1 is SNHLY and CDR2 FYNNEI.

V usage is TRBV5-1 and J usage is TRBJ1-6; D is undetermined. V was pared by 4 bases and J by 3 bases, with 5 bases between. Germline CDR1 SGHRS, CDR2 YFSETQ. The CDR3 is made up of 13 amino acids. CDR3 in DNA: TGCGCCAGCAGCCCCGACTATAATTCACCCCTCCACTTT. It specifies CASSPDYNSPLHF. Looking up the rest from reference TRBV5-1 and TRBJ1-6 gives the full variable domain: KAGVTQTPRYLIKTRGQQVTLSCSPISGHRSVSWYQQTPGQGLQFLFEYFSETQRNKGNFPGRFSGRQFSNSRSEMNVSTLELGDSALYLCASSPDYNSPLHFGNGTRLTVT.

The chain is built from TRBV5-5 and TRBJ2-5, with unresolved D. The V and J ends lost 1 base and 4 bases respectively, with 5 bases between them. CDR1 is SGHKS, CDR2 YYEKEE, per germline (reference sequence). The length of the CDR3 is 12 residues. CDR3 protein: CASSLWAETQYF. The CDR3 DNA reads TGTGCCAGCAGCTTGTGGGCAGAGACCCAGTACTTC.

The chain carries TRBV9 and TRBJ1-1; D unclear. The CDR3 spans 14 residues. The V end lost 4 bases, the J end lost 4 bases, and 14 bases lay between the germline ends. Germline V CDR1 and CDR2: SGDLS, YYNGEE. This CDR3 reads CASSFQQEPTEAFF. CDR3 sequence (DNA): TGTGCCAGCAGCTTCCAACAAGAGCCCACTGAAGCTTTCTTT.

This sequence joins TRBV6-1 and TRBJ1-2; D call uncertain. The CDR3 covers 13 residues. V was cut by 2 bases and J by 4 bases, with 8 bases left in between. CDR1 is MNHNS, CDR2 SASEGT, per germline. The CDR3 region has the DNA TGTGCCAGCAGTGAACCTGCCCTCTATGGCTACACCTTC. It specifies CASSEPALYGYTF.

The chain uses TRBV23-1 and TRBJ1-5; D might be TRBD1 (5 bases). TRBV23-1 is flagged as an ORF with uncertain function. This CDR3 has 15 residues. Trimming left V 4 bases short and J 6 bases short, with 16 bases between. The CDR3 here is CASSLGRVVGQPQHF. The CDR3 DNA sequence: TGCGCCAGCAGTCTAGGCAGGGTGGTCGGTCAGCCCCAGCATTTT.

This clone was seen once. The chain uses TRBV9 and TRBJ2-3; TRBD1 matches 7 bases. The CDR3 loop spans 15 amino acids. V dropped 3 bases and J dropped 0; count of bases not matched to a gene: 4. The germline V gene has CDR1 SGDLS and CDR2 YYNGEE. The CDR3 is CASSADRASTDTQYF. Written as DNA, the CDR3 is TGTGCCAGCAGCGCCGACAGGGCTAGCACAGATACGCAGTATTTT.

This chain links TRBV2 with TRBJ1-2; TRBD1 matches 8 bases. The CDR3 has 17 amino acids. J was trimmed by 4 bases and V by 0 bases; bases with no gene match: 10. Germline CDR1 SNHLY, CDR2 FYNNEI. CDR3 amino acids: CASSEALGQGRAYGYTF. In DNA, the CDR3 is TGTGCCAGCAGTGAAGCCCTTGGACAGGGCCGGGCCTATGGCTACACCTTC.

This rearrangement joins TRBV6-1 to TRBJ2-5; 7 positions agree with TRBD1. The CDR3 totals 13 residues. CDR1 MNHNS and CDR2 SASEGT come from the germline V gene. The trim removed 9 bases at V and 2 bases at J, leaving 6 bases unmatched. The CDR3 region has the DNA TGTGCCAGTGAGGGGGCGGAACAAGAGACCCAGTACTTC. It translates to CASEGAEQETQYF.

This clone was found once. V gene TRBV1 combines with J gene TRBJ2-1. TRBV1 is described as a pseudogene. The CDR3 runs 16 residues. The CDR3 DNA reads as TGCACCAGCAGCCAAGTCCGTTTTTCAGCTTTGAATGAGCAGTTCTTC. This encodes CTSSQVRFSALNEQFF.

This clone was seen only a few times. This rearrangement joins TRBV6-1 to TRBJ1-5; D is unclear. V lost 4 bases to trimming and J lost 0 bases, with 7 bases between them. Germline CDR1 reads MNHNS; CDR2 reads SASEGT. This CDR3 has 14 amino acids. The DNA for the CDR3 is TGTGCCAGCAGTGGACGGTATAGCAATCAGCCCCAGCATTTT. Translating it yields CASSGRYSNQPQHF.

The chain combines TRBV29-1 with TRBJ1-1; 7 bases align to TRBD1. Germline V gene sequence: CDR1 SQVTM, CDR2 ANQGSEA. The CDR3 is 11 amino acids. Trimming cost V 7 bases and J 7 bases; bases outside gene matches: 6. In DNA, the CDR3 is TGCAGCGGCGGGGACAGTGGTGAAGCTTTCTTT. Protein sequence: CSGGDSGEAFF.

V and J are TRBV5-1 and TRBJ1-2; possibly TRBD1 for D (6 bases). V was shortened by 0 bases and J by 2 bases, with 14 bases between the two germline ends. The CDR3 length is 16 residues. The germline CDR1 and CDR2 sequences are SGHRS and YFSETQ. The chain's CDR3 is CASSLGGASENYGYTF. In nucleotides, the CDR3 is TGCGCCAGCAGCTTGGGGGGGGCCTCGGAAAACTATGGCTACACCTTC.

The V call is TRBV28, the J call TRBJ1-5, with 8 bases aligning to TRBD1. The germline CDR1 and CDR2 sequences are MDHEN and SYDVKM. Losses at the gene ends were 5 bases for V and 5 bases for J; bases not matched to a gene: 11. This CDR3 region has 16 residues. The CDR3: CASSPTGGRGDQPQHF. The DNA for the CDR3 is TGTGCCAGCAGTCCAACAGGGGGACGTGGGGATCAGCCCCAGCATTTT.

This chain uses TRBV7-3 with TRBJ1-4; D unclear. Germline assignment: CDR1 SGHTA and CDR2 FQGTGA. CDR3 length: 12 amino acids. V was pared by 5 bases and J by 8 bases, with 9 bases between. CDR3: CASSPSTEKLFF. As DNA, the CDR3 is TGTGCCAGCAGCCCTAGCACAGAAAAACTGTTTTTT. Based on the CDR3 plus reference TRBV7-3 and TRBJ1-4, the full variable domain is GAGVSQTPSNKVTEKGKYVELRCDPISGHTALYWYRQSLGQGPEFLIYFQGTGAADDSGLPNDRFFAVRPEGSVSTLKIQRTERGDSAVYLCASSPSTEKLFFGSGTQLSVL.

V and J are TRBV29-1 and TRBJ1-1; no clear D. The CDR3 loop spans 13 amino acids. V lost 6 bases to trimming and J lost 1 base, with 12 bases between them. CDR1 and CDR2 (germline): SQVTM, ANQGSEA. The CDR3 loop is CSVAGPTNTEAFF. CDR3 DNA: TGCAGCGTAGCAGGACCGACGAACACTGAAGCTTTCTTT.

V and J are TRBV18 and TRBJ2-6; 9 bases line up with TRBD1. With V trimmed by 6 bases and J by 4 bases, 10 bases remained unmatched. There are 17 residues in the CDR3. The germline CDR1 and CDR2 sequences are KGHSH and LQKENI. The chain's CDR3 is CASSRGTGSSGANVLTF. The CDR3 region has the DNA TGTGCCAGCTCTCGCGGGACAGGGTCCTCCGGGGCCAACGTCCTGACTTTC.

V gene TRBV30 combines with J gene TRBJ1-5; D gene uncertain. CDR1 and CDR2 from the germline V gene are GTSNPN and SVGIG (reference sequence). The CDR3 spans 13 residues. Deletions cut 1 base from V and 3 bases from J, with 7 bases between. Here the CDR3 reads CAWSGSSNQPQHF. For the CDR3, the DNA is TGTGCCTGGAGTGGGTCTTCCAATCAGCCCCAGCATTTT. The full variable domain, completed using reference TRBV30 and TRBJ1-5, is SQTIHQWPATLVQPVGSPLSLECTVEGTSNPNLYWYRQAAGRGLQLLFYSVGIGQISSEVPQNLSASRPQDRQFILSSKKLLLSDSGFYLCAWSGSSNQPQHFGDGTRLSIL.

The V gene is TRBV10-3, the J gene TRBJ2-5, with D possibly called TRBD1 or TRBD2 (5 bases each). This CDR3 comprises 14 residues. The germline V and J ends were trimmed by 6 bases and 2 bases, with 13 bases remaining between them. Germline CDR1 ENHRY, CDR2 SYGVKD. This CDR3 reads CAISRRDGQETQYF. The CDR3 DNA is TGTGCCATCAGCCGTCGGGACGGACAAGAGACCCAGTACTTC.

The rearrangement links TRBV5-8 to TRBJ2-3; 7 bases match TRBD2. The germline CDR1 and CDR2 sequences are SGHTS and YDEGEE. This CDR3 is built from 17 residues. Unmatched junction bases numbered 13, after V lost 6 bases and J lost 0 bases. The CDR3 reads CASTPREGSHSTDTQYF. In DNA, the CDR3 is TGTGCCAGCACTCCTAGGGAGGGGTCACATAGCACAGATACGCAGTATTTT.